A selection of T cell receptor beta chains follows, all from one sample in a study of shared clonotypes between healthy human individuals. Profiling relied on immunoSEQ multiplex PCR, and the TCRdb table lists in-frame clones only, not all of them. The sample lists 2 million to 2.5 million clones, around 92% occurring once. Sequencing used naive CD4+ T cells from PBMCs. The receptors were sampled from a man aged 18 to 30 in good health. Some clones in this sample may be carry-over from other donors' samples. CDR3s include the opening cysteine and the closing phenylalanine or tryptophan. The D gene is left open where the match is weak. Only part of the rows carry a size: once, few, many, or a class if the clone is expanded.

.	TRBJ2-3	.	TRBV19	CASSFRGPDTQYF	TGTGCCAGTAGTTTTCGGGGGCCAGATACGCAGTATTTT
few	TRBJ1-4	.	TRBV28	CATLPRGTNEKLFF	TGTGCCACCCTCCCCAGGGGAACAAATGAAAAACTGTTTTTT
.	TRBJ2-3	.	TRBV6-6	CASSYTTRGTQYF	TGTGCCAGCAGTTACACGACTCGTGGGACGCAGTATTTT
.	TRBJ2-3	.	TRBV11-2	CASSLGGLMTDTQYF	TGTGCCAGCAGCTTAGGGGGCCTGATGACAGATACGCAGTATTTT
.	TRBJ1-1	.	TRBV7-2	CASSLAPSNTEAFF	TGTGCCAGCAGCTTAGCCCCCTCGAACACTGAAGCTTTCTTT
.	TRBJ2-7	TRBD1	TRBV2	CASSTNRGKAYEQYF	TGTGCCAGCAGTACAAACAGGGGAAAGGCCTACGAGCAGTACTTC
.	TRBJ2-2	TRBD1	TRBV7-3	CASSPRQGDTGELFF	TGTGCCAGCAGCCCCCGACAGGGGGACACCGGGGAGCTGTTTTTT
.	TRBJ2-5	TRBD1	TRBV4-3	CASSRGTGGETQYF	TGCGCCAGCAGCCGAGGAACAGGGGGAGAGACCCAGTACTTC
once	TRBJ2-5	.	TRBV30	CAWQFVETQYF	TGTGCCTGGCAATTTGTGGAGACCCAGTACTTC
.	TRBJ2-2	TRBD2	TRBV28	CASPPTSGRGNSGELFF	TGTGCCAGCCCCCCGACTAGCGGGAGGGGCAATAGCGGGGAGCTGTTTTTT
.	TRBJ2-1	.	TRBV10-3	CAISGRVFSNEQFF	TGTGCCATCAGTGGCAGGGTTTTTAGCAATGAGCAGTTCTTC
once	TRBJ2-7	TRBD2	TRBV28	CASSLREPPHEQYF	TGTGCCAGCAGTTTGCGGGAGCCCCCCCACGAGCAGTACTTC
.	TRBJ2-1	TRBD2	TRBV7-2	CASSALGLAGDNEQFF	TGTGCCAGCAGCGCCCTCGGACTAGCGGGCGACAATGAGCAGTTCTTC
.	TRBJ2-6	TRBD1	TRBV10-3	CAISESRQGASGANVLTF	TGTGCCATCAGTGAGTCGAGACAGGGCGCCTCTGGGGCCAACGTCCTGACTTTC
.	TRBJ1-3	.	TRBV10-3	CAISEGATSGNTIYF	TGTGCCATCAGTGAGGGGGCGACCTCTGGAAACACCATATATTTT
.	TRBJ2-1	.	TRBV19	CASSTGQPSSYNEQFF	TGTGCCAGTAGTACTGGACAACCCAGCTCCTACAATGAGCAGTTCTTC
.	TRBJ1-2	.	TRBV10-3	CAISESEVLSKVYGYTF	TGTGCCATCAGTGAGTCGGAGGTTCTCTCTAAGGTCTATGGCTACACCTTC
.	TRBJ2-5	.	TRBV5-1	CASSFGQGSQETQYF	TGCGCCAGCAGCTTCGGCCAGGGGAGCCAAGAGACCCAGTACTTC
.	TRBJ1-2	.	TRBV9	CASSERQANYGYTF	TGTGCCAGCAGCGAGAGACAGGCTAACTATGGCTACACCTTC
.	TRBJ1-4	.	TRBV29-1	CSVRDINEKLFF	TGCAGCGTCAGGGACATAAATGAAAAACTGTTTTTT
.	TRBJ2-7	TRBD2	TRBV11-2	CASSFGLGLAGDEQYF	TGTGCCAGCAGCTTTGGGCTGGGACTAGCGGGAGACGAGCAGTACTTC
.	TRBJ2-1	TRBD2	TRBV5-6	CASSLVKRASGRVNEQFF	TGTGCCAGCAGCTTGGTCAAACGGGCTAGCGGGAGGGTAAATGAGCAGTTCTTC
.	TRBJ1-2	TRBD1	TRBV9	CASTTGTGSAKGYTF	TGTGCCAGCACGACCGGGACAGGGTCCGCAAAGGGCTACACCTTC